The entry below gives a single TCR beta chain sequence along with its context. Antigen specificity is unknown. The CDR3 has 13 residues. Germline V CDR1 and CDR2: SGHRS, YFSETQ. Every donor provided one blood sample measuring approximately 2.5 ml. After re-calling the 5' RACE reads, TCRdb lists one entry per CDR3 protein, DNA absent. The table lists approximately 300,000 distinct CDR3 sequences. The sample is drawn from a study of monozygotic twins with inflammatory bowel disease. Study conclusions and caveats: No difference was seen in repertoire similarity between concordant and discordant twins, possibly from limited power. Treatment differences in immunosuppression may have added variability to the repertoires of patients. Backing was not found for a single strong signal or clonotype associated with IBD.

The rearrangement links TRBV5-1 to TRBJ2-3. This TCR derives from a human donor with ulcerative colitis or Crohn's disease, or a healthy co-twin of an affected twin (not recorded which). Sequencing was carried out using blood. CDR3 in amino acids: CASSLGRTDTQYF.